This TCR beta chain was sequenced in a study of T cells in Graves' hyperthyroidism and ophthalmopathy. Researchers amplified the TCR beta CDR3 regions from RNA transcripts. Researchers ran a first-round RT-PCR on the TCR CDR3 using the HTBI primer set. TCRdb redid the calling of the multiplex PCR reads with MiXCR, one entry per CDR3 protein. Of some 600,000 distinct CDR3 sequences in the sample, about 14% are singletons; the top ten hold under 7%. This clonotype has at least ten counts. Sequencing was performed on blood. The receptor's source is a woman in her 30s with Graves' hyperthyroidism that later progressed to Graves' ophthalmopathy.

The chain's CDR3 is CAWSVGYSPLHF. The CDR3 DNA reads TGTGCCTGGAGTGTTGGGTATTCACCCCTCCACTTT. The rearrangement links TRBV30 to TRBJ1-6; D unresolved. The CDR3 has 12 residues. The V gene lost 0 bases and the J gene lost 8 bases, with 5 bases spanning the gap. CDR1 is GTSNPN and CDR2 is SVGIG in the germline V gene (reference sequence).